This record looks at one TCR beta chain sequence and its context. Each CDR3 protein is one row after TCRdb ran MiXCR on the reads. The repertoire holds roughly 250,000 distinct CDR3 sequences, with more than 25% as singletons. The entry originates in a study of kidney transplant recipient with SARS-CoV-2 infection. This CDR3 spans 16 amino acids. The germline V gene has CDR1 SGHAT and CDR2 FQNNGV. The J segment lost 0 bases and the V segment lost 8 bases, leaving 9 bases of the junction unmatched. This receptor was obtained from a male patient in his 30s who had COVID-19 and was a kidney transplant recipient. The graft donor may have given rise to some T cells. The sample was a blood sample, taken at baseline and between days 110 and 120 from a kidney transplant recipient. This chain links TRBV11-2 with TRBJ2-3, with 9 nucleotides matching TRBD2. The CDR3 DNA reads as TGTGCCAGCCGTCCTAAGGCGGGGGGGAGCACAGATACGCAGTATTTT. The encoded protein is CASRPKAGGSTDTQYF.